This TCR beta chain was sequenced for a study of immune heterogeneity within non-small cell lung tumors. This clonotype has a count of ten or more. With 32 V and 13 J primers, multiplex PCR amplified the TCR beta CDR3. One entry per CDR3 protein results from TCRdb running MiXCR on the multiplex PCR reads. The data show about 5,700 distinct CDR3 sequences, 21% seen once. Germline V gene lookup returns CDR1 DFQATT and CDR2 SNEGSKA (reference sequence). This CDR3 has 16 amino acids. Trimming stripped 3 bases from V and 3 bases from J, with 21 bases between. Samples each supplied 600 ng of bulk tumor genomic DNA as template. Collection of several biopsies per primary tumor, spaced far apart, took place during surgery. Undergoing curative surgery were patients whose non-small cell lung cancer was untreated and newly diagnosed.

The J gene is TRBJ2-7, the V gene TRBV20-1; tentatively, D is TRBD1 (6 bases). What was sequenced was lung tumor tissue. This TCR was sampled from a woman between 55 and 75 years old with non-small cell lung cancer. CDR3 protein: CSARLGRRTGFYEQYF. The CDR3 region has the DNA TGCAGTGCTAGGTTGGGCCGAAGAACAGGGTTCTACGAGCAGTACTTC.